This T cell receptor (beta chain) was observed in a study of a mutant IDH1 vaccine in newly diagnosed glioma. CDR1 is MNHNS, CDR2 SASEGT, per germline. V lost 5 bases to trimming and J lost 6 bases, with 13 bases between them. The CDR3 consists of 14 residues. A word on this clone: Its antigen is currently unknown.

Study-level results: Pseudoprogression apparently lacked any relation to changes in top peripheral T cell clonotypes.

Time point meaning: week 35, safety follow-up. Vaccination comprised doses that each held 300 ug of mutant IDH1 20-mer peptide, plus topical imiquimod. Those who donated had recent WHO grade 3 or 4 IDH1-mutant, ATRX-lost astrocytomas. Clones were sequenced by immunoSEQ multiplex PCR, and TCRdb holds only the in-frame ones, with some missing. This repertoire shows about 69,000 clones, around 86% found once; its top ten account for roughly 2%. The sample in question was PBMCs, obtained from a glioma patient whose treatment included an IDH1 peptide vaccine. This TCR derives from a man aged 25 to 40 with glioma. The V and J genes are TRBV6-1 and TRBJ1-4; maybe TRBD1 (5 bases). The CDR3: CASSQGSGYEKLFF. The CDR3 DNA reads as TGTGCCAGCAGTCAGGGTTCTGGTTATGAAAAACTGTTTTTT.